This TCR beta chain was captured in a study of blood T cells in healthy people across ages. The V end lost 11 bases, the J end lost 8 bases, and 19 bases lay between the germline ends. From germline, CDR1 is ENHRY and CDR2 SYGVKD. The CDR3 length is 13 residues. There are a few counts of this clonotype. Combining a sample-barcoded 5' primer with a J-beta primer mix, a second PCR ran for about 7 to 11 cycles. One entry per CDR3 protein results from TCRdb running MiXCR on the 5' RACE reads. The sample contains about 970,000 distinct CDR3 sequences, roughly 51% of which appear only once. The receptor's source is a woman between 55 and 75 years old in good health. The chain joins TRBV10-3 to TRBJ2-1; D assignment may be TRBD1 or TRBD2 (7 bases each). The specimen was blood. CDR3 in amino acids: CASQGGEWDEQFF. In DNA form, the CDR3 reads TGTGCCTCCCAGGGGGGGGAGTGGGATGAGCAGTTCTTC.